The next 10 T cell receptor beta chains were all read from a single sample in a study of blood T cell repertoires in COVID-19. Profiled with immunoSEQ multiplex PCR; TCRdb holds only in-frame clones, not every one. This table has 350,000 to 450,000 clones, 70% to 90% appearing once. Sequencing was done on a sample of PBMCs or T cells enriched from blood (not recorded which). The receptors stem from a man aged 35-49 years in a cohort exposed to, infected with or recovered from COVID-19 (not recorded which).

The chain carries TRBV9 and TRBJ1-3, with D uncertain. CDR1 is SGDLS and CDR2 is YYNGEE in the germline V gene. This CDR3 has 16 amino acids. V was cut by 0 bases and J by 2 bases, with 12 bases left in between. The DNA of the CDR3 is TGTGCCAGCAGCGTAGCTACTGGTCAGGCTGGAAACACCATATATTTT. It is translated as CASSVATGQAGNTIYF.

This chain joins TRBV6-5 and TRBJ1-2; D is unclear. Trimming left V 0 bases short and J 7 bases short, with 12 bases between. The CDR3 totals 14 residues. Looked up from germline, CDR1 is MNHEY and CDR2 is SVGAGI. The CDR3 reads CASSYSGPLSGYTF. For the CDR3, the DNA is TGTGCCAGCAGTTACTCGGGCCCCCTATCTGGCTACACCTTC.

The gene calls are TRBV5-8 and TRBJ1-6, with D perhaps TRBD1 (5 bases). The CDR3 is 15 amino acids. V dropped 4 bases and J dropped 3 bases, with 11 bases sitting between them. Germline CDR1 is SGHTS and CDR2 is YDEGEE. The CDR3 here is CASSLRQSYNSPLHF. The CDR3 nucleotides read TGTGCCAGCAGCCTCCGACAGAGCTATAATTCACCCCTCCACTTT.

CDR3 residues: CASRGGHQPQHF. Written as DNA, the CDR3 is TGTGCCAGTAGGGGGGGTCATCAGCCCCAGCATTTT. The rearrangement joins TRBV2 to TRBJ1-5; the D gene is possibly TRBD1 (6 bases). There are 12 residues in the CDR3. V gave up 9 bases and J gave up 5 bases, with 11 bases separating them. Germline V gives CDR1 SNHLY, CDR2 FYNNEI.

Only one count was recorded for this clone. The chain has TRBV12-5 and TRBJ2-1; possibly TRBD1 for D (6 bases). Germline lookup yields CDR1 LGHNT and CDR2 FRNRAP. The germline V and J ends were trimmed by 3 bases and 5 bases, with 17 bases remaining between them. The CDR3 has 16 residues. CDR3 amino acids: CASGFFFDRRDNEQFF. DNA of the CDR3: TGTGCTAGTGGTTTTTTCTTCGACAGGAGAGACAATGAGCAGTTCTTC.

The V and J genes are TRBV11-3 and TRBJ2-2; maybe TRBD2 (6 bases). Trimming removed 2 bases from V and 7 bases from J, with 14 bases in between. CDR1 and CDR2 from the germline V gene are SGHNT and YENEEA. The CDR3 extends over 15 amino acids. The CDR3 region has the DNA TGTGCCAGCAGCTTAAACGGAGGGCCCGTCGGGGAGCTGTTTTTT. It translates to CASSLNGGPVGELFF.

The CDR3 region has the DNA TGTGCCAGCAGTTTAATTGGACTAGCGGGAGGGCAGTACTTC. Amino acid sequence: CASSLIGLAGGQYF. The genes are TRBV28 and TRBJ2-7, with 14 bases identical to TRBD2. Germline-derived CDR1 and CDR2 are MDHEN and SYDVKM. The CDR3 contains 14 residues. J was trimmed by 9 bases and V by 2 bases; bases with no gene match: 3. Looking up the rest from reference TRBV28 and TRBJ2-7 gives the full variable domain: DVKVTQSSRYLVKRTGEKVFLECVQDMDHENMFWYRQDPGLGLRLIYFSYDVKMKEKGDIPEGYSVSREKKERFSLILESASTNQTSMYLCASSLIGLAGGQYFGPGTRLTVT.

This chain uses TRBV11-3 with TRBJ2-1; 9 positions agree with TRBD2. V lost 3 bases and J lost 4; bases outside the gene matches: 4. CDR1 and CDR2 (germline): SGHNT, YENEEA. The CDR3 sequence is 15 residues long. In nucleotides, the CDR3 is TGTGCCAGCAGCTTGCGGACTAGCGTATACAATGAGCAGTTCTTC. Its translation: CASSLRTSVYNEQFF.

The CDR3 DNA follows: TGTGCCTGGAGTGTACCAGGTCTCTCTGGAAACACCATATATTTT. Amino acid sequence: CAWSVPGLSGNTIYF. The chain is built from TRBV30 and TRBJ1-3; no reliable D call. V dropped 0 bases and J dropped 0 bases, with 9 bases sitting between them. The CDR3 sequence is 15 residues long. Germline assignment: CDR1 GTSNPN and CDR2 SVGIG (reference sequence).

The chain couples TRBV6-1 to TRBJ1-3, with a weak D call TRBD1 (6 bases). Germline CDR1 MNHNS, CDR2 SASEGT. The CDR3 has 15 residues. Trimming stripped 1 base from V and 4 bases from J, with 11 bases between. CDR3 DNA sequence: TGTGCCAGCAGTGAAGGAGGGGGGGTGGGAAACACCATATATTTT. It specifies CASSEGGGVGNTIYF.